The entry below gives a single T cell receptor beta chain sequence along with its context. The data belong to a study of shared T cell receptors in the human thymus. The assay was immunoSEQ multiplex PCR, and TCRdb's table has in-frame clones only and misses some. In the table there are under 450,000 clones, about 95% of which are singletons. Germline V gives CDR1 MDHEN, CDR2 SYDVKM. Trimming removed 6 bases at V and 1 base at J, with 19 bases between. The CDR3 is made up of 16 amino acids. The V gene is TRBV28, the J gene TRBJ2-7; D perhaps matches TRBD1 (5 bases). Input material: thymocytes. This receptor was identified in a human donor. Here the CDR3 reads CASRMDRRGGSYEQYF. The CDR3 DNA is TGTGCCAGCAGGATGGATCGTAGGGGCGGTTCCTACGAGCAGTACTTC.